The clone carrying this TCR beta chain was seen only a few times. Between the trimmed V and J ends, which lost 3 bases and 3 bases, there was a span of 12 bases. CDR3 size: 15 residues. Germline CDR1 and CDR2: LNHDA and SQIVND (reference sequence). The data belong to a study of control samples from healthy donors and cancer patients. This table comes from immunoSEQ multiplex PCR, and its TCRdb copy is limited to in-frame clones, with some not included. The table lists about 180,000 clones, more than 85% of them singletons. Sequenced sample: blood. The receptor was isolated from a woman between 40 and 50 years old in good health. The chain is built from TRBV19 and TRBJ1-5; no clear D. The CDR3 region has the DNA TGTGCCAGTAGTATTCTGGGGTTGGCCAATCAGCCCCAGCATTTT. This translates into CASSILGLANQPQHF.